Listed below are T cell receptor beta chains from one sample, sequenced in a study of blood T cell repertoires in COVID-19. Sequencing was performed with immunoSEQ multiplex PCR; in TCRdb, only in-frame clones are kept and a portion is missing. The sample consists of some 140,000 clones, roughly 78% of them appearing once. The specimen was peripheral blood. Receptors originate from a man between 60 and 75 years old with acute or convalescent COVID-19. Each CDR3 is given with its conserved first and last residue. Not all rows give a size; the values are once, few, many and, for expanded clones, a class.

TRBV30 | . | CAWSALGHANTEAFF
TRBV4-2 | . | CASSQDSGPGANVLTF
TRBV14 | . | CASSQVPAGVSEQYF
TRBV3-1/TRBV3-2 | . | CASSHPDRGPNQPQHF
TRBV28 | few | CASGGNEKLFF
TRBV19 | . | CASSISSGVAAEQYF
TRBV5-1 | . | CASSLAPAGARHDQPQHF
TRBV28 | few | CASSPLQETQYF
TRBV29-1 | . | CSASVDTTNTGELFF
TRBV3-1/TRBV3-2 | few | CASSSGLNYGYTF
TRBV3-1/TRBV3-2 | . | CASSQAGGTGGATQYF
TRBV11-3 | once | CASSGDSNEQFF
TRBV6-5 | . | CASVHGGRANEKLFF
TRBV27 | . | CASSLPADNSPLHF
TRBV13 | once | CASSWAGTSGWHEQFF
TRBV28 | . | CASSSPGTGGPEQYF
TRBV27 | few | CASSFSTSGTREQFF
TRBV6-5 | . | CASSVTDTQYF
TRBV11-3 | . | CASSPRTSTDTQYF
TRBV28 | . | CASRHEVGYTF
TRBV5-5 | . | CASSLQGTGPYEQYF
TRBV6-1 | . | CASSEGSYSGNTIYF
TRBV9 | once | CASSSGLRANTGELFF